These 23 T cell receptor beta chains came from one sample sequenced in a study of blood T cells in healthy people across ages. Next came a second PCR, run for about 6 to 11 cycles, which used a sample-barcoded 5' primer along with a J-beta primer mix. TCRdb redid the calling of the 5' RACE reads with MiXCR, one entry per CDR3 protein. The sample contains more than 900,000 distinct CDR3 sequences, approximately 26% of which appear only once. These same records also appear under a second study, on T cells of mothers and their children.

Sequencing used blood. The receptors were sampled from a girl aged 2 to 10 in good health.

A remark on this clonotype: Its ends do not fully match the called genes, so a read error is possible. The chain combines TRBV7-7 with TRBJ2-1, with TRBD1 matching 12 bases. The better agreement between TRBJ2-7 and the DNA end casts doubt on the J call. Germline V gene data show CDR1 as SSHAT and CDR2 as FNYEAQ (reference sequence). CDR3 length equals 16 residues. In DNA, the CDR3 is TGTGCTAGCAGCCGTCACCCGGGACAGGGGGCGGGGGAGCAGTACTTC. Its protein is CASSRHPGQGAGEQYF.

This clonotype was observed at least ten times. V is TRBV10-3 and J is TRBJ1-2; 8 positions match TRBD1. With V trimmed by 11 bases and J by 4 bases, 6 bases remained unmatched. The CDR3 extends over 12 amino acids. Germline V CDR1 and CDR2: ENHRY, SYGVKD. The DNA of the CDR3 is TGTGCCGCCGGACAGGGATCCTATGGCTACACCTTC. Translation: CAAGQGSYGYTF.

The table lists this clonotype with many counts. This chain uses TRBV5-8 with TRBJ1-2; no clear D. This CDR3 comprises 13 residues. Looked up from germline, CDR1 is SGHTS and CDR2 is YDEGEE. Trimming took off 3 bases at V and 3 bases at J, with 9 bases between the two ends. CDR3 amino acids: CASSSDTYYGYTF. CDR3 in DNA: TGTGCCAGCAGCTCCGACACTTACTATGGCTACACCTTC.

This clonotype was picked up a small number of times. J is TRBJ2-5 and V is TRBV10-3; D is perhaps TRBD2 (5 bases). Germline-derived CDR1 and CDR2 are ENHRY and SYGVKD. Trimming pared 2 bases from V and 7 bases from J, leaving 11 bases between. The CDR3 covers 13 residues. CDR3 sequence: CAISEPLEVTQYF. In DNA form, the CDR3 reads TGTGCCATCAGTGAGCCCTTGGAGGTGACCCAGTACTTC.

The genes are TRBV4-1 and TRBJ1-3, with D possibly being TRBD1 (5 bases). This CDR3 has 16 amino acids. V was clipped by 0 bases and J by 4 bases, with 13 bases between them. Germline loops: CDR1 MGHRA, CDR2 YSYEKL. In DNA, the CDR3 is TGCGCCAGCAGCCAAGAGGTGGGGGGTGGCGGAAACACCATATATTTT. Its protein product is CASSQEVGGGGNTIYF.

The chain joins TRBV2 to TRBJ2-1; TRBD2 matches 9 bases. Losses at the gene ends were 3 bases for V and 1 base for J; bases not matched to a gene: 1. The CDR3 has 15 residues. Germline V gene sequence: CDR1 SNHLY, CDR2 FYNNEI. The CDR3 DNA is TGTGCCAGCAGTGATCTAGCGGGATCCTACAATGAGCAGTTCTTC. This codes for CASSDLAGSYNEQFF.

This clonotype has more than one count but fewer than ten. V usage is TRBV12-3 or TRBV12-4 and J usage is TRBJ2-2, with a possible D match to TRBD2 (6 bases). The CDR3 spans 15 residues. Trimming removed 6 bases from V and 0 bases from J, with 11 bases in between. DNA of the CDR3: TGTGCCAGCAGGATCGGGGGATCGAACACCGGGGAGCTGTTTTTT. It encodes CASRIGGSNTGELFF.

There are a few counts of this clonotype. CDR3 bases: TGTGCCAGCAGCCAAGAGAGAGGCACGTTGGATACGCAGTATTTT. It yields the protein CASSQERGTLDTQYF. The rearrangement joins TRBV14 to TRBJ2-3; D gene uncertain. The CDR3 has 15 residues. CDR1 and CDR2 (germline): SGHDN, FVKESK. Trimming stripped 0 bases from V and 6 bases from J, with 13 bases between.

CDR3 nucleotide sequence: TGTGCCAGCAGTTGGGCAGCCCCTTACGAGCAGTACTTC. Translation gives CASSWAAPYEQYF. The gene calls are TRBV28 and TRBJ2-7; D remains unclear. The CDR3 runs to 13 residues. V dropped 4 bases and J dropped 4 bases, with 11 bases sitting between them. CDR1 is MDHEN and CDR2 is SYDVKM in the germline V gene.

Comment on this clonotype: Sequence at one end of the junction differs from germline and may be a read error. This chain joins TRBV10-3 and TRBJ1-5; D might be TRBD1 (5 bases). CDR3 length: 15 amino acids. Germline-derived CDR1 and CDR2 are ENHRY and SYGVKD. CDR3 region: CAIRSGGGTNRPQHF. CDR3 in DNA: TGTGCCATCAGGTCAGGTGGGGGTACCAATCGGCCCCAGCATTTT.

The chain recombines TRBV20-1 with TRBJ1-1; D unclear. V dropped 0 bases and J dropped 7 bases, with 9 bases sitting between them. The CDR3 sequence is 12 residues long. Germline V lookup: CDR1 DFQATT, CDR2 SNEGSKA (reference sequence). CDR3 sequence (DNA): TGCAGTGCTAGAGAAGGGCTCCTTGAAGCTTTCTTT. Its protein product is CSAREGLLEAFF.

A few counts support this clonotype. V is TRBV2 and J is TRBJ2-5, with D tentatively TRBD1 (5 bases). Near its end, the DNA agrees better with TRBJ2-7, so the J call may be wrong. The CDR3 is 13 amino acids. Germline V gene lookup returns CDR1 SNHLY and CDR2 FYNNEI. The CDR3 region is CASFKGVSYEQYF. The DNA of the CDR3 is TGTGCCAGCTTCAAAGGGGTCTCCTACGAGCAGTACTTC.

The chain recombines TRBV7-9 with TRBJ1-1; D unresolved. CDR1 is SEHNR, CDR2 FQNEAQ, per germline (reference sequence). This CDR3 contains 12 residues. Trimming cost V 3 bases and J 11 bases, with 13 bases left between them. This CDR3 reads CASSFGVGEAFF. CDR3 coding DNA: TGTGCCAGCAGCTTTGGTGTTGGGGAGGCTTTCTTT. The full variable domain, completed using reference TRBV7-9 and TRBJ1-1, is DTGVSQNPRHKITKRGQNVTFRCDPISEHNRLYWYRQTLGQGPEFLTYFQNEAQLEKSRLLSDRFSAERPKGSFSTLEIQRTEQGDSAMYLCASSFGVGEAFFGQGTRLTVV.

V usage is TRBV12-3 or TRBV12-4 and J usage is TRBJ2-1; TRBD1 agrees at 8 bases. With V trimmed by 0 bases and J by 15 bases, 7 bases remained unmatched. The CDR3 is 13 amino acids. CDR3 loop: CASSLANRDRPFF. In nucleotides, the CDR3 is TGTGCCAGCAGTTTAGCGAACCGGGACAGGCCGTTCTTC.

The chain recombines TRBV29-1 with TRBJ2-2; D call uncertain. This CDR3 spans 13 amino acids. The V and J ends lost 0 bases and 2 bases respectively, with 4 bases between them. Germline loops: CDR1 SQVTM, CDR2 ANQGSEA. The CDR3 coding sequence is TGCAGCGTTGAAGAAATTAACACCGGGGAGCTGTTTTTT. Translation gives CSVEEINTGELFF.

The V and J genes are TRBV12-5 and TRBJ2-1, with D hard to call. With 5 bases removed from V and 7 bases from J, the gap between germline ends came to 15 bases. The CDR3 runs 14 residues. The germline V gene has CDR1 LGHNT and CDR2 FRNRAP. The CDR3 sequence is CASGTQGLGNEQFF. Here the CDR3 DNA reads TGTGCTAGTGGTACCCAAGGATTAGGGAATGAGCAGTTCTTC.

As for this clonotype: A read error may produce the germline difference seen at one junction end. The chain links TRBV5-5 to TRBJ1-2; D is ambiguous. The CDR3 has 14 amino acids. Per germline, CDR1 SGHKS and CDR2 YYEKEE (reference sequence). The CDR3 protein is CASSFQPTNCGYTF. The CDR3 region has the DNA TGTGCCAGCAGCTTTCAACCAACTAACTGTGGCTACACCTTC. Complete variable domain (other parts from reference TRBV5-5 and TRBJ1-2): DAGVTQSPTHLIKTRGQQVTLRCSPISGHKSVSWYQQVLGQGPQFIFQYYEKEERGRGNFPDRFSARQFPNYSSELNVNALLLGDSALYLCASSFQPTNCGYTFGSGTRLTVV.

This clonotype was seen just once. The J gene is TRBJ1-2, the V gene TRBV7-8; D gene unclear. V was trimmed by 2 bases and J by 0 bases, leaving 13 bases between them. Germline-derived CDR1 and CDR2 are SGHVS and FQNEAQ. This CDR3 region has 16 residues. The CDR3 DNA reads TGTGCCAGCAGCTTAAGAGGCGGGGAAACTAACTATGGCTACACCTTC. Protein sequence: CASSLRGGETNYGYTF.

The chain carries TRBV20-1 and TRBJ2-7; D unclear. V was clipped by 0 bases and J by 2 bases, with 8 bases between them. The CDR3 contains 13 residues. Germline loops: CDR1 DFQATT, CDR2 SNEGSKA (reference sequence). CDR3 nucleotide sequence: TGCAGTGCTAGAGAGGCGGCGACCTACGAGCAGTACTTC. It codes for CSAREAATYEQYF.

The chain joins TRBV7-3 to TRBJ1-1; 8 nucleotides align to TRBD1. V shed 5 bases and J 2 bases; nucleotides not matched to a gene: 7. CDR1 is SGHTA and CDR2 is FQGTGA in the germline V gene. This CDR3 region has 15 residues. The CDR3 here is CASSTTTGANTEAFF. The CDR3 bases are TGTGCCAGCAGCACAACGACAGGGGCAAACACTGAAGCTTTCTTT.

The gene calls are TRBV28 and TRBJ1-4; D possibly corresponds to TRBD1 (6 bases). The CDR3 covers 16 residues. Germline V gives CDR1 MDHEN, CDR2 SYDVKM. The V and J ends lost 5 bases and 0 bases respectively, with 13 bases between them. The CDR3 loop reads CASSLWGAATNEKLFF. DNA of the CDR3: TGTGCCAGCAGTCTCTGGGGGGCGGCAACTAATGAAAAACTGTTTTTT.

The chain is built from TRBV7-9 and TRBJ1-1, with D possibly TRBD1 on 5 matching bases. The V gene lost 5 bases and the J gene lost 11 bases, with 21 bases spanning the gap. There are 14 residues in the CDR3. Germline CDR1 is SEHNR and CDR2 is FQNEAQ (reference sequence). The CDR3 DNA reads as TGTGCCAGCAGCCCCGTGGGGGAGACTGAAGAGGCTTTCTTT. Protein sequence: CASSPVGETEEAFF.

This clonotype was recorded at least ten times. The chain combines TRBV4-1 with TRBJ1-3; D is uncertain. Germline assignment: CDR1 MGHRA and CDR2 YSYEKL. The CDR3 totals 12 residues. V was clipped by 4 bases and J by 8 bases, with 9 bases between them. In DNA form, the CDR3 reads TGCGCCAGCAGCCCGGACGGAGACACCATATATTTT. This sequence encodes CASSPDGDTIYF.